These T cell receptor beta chains were read from a single sample in a study of T cell responses to AZD1222 COVID-19 vaccine. The protocol was immunoSEQ multiplex PCR, while the TCRdb copy is restricted to in-frame clones and leaves out a portion. Of about 120,000 clones listed, about 88% were seen once; the top ten hold 6.5% to 9.5%. The source was peripheral blood, collected on day 0 of AZD1222 vaccination. The receptors come from an adult in good health. Each CDR3 is given with its conserved first and last residue. The D gene is left open where the match is weak. Clone size is given for some rows only: seen once, a few or many times, or a class if the clone is expanded.

D: TRBD1
J: TRBJ1-5
size: -
V: TRBV7-9
DNA: TGTGCCAGCAGCGAGACAGGGTTTAGTCAGCCCCAGCATTTT
CDR3: CASSETGFSQPQHF

D: -
J: TRBJ1-3
size: -
V: TRBV27
DNA: TGTGCCAGCAGTTTGGGGGGTGGAAACACCATATATTTT
CDR3: CASSLGGGNTIYF

D: -
J: TRBJ2-5
size: -
V: TRBV7-3
DNA: TGTGCCAGCAGCCCCCTCGGGAGTTCGGCTTCCCAGTACTTC
CDR3: CASSPLGSSASQYF

D: -
J: TRBJ1-6
size: once
V: TRBV28
DNA: TGTGCCAGCAGGCAAGGGTCTAATTCACCCCTCCACTTT
CDR3: CASRQGSNSPLHF

D: -
J: TRBJ1-2
size: -
V: TRBV19
DNA: TGTGCCAGCGAGGGTCGGCCCTATGGCTACACCTTC
CDR3: CASEGRPYGYTF

D: -
J: TRBJ2-3
size: -
V: TRBV7-3
DNA: TGTGCCAGCAGCTACCATTACACAGATACGCAGTATTTT
CDR3: CASSYHYTDTQYF

D: -
J: TRBJ1-6
size: -
V: TRBV6-5
DNA: TGTGCCACCAGACAGCAAAATTCACCCCTCCACTTT
CDR3: CATRQQNSPLHF

D: -
J: TRBJ2-1
size: once
V: TRBV25-1
DNA: TGTGCCAGCAGTGCCGGGGGCATTACTAATGAGCAGTTCTTC
CDR3: CASSAGGITNEQFF

D: TRBD2
J: TRBJ2-1
size: -
V: TRBV4-1
DNA: TGCGCCAGCAGCCAAGACCGGGGACTAGCGGAGGGGGAGTTCTTC
CDR3: CASSQDRGLAEGEFF

D: TRBD2
J: TRBJ2-2
size: -
V: TRBV5-1
DNA: TGCGCCAGCAGCTTCGGGACTACGAACACCGGGGAGCTGTTTTTT
CDR3: CASSFGTTNTGELFF

D: -
J: TRBJ1-6
size: -
V: TRBV11-3
DNA: TGTGCCAGCAGCTCCCGGGACAACCCGGTCCCAACCTATAATTCACCCCTCCACTTT
CDR3: CASSSRDNPVPTYNSPLHF

D: -
J: TRBJ1-6
size: -
V: TRBV6-5
DNA: TGTGCCAGCAGTACGGGACGGGCTAGGTCACCCCTCCACTTT
CDR3: CASSTGRARSPLHF

D: -
J: TRBJ2-1
size: -
V: TRBV6-1
DNA: TGTGCCAGCAGTGAGGTGGGGGGCTCCTACAATGAGCAGTTCTTC
CDR3: CASSEVGGSYNEQFF

D: -
J: TRBJ2-3
size: -
V: TRBV5-1
DNA: TGCGCCAGCAGCTTGGCTCGTGCTAGCACAGATACGCAGTATTTT
CDR3: CASSLARASTDTQYF

D: -
J: TRBJ1-1
size: -
V: TRBV19
DNA: TGTGCCACGAAACCGTGGGGGGCTTATACGGGTGAAGCTTTCTTT
CDR3: CATKPWGAYTGEAFF

D: -
J: TRBJ2-5
size: -
V: TRBV18
DNA: TGTGCCAGCTCACCGAGTAGGGCGGCCGTCGGGACCCAGTACTTC
CDR3: CASSPSRAAVGTQYF

D: -
J: TRBJ1-1
size: -
V: TRBV11-2
DNA: TGTGCCAGCAGCTTAGGGGGGGGTTACACTGAAGCTTTCTTT
CDR3: CASSLGGGYTEAFF

D: -
J: TRBJ1-1
size: -
V: TRBV19
DNA: TGTGCCAGTAGTATTTTTGGAGGTGGGGCGGACACTGAAGCTTTCTTT
CDR3: CASSIFGGGADTEAFF

D: -
J: TRBJ1-2
size: medium-sized
V: TRBV11-2
DNA: TGTGCCAGCAGCTTAGGTGGGGGAGACTATGGCTACACCTTC
CDR3: CASSLGGGDYGYTF

D: TRBD1
J: TRBJ2-5
size: few
V: TRBV7-9
DNA: TGTGCCAGCAGCCCGGACAGGACGCGGGCGGAGACCCAGTACTTC
CDR3: CASSPDRTRAETQYF

D: -
J: TRBJ2-2
size: once
V: TRBV30
DNA: TGTGCCTGGAGCGGTGAAAACACCGGGGAGCTGTTTTTT
CDR3: CAWSGENTGELFF

D: -
J: TRBJ2-1
size: -
V: TRBV5-1
DNA: TGCGCCAGCAGCTGGGCTAGGGACAATGAGCAGTTCTTC
CDR3: CASSWARDNEQFF

D: TRBD2
J: TRBJ2-1
size: -
V: TRBV5-1
DNA: TGCGCCAGCAGCCCGGCCCTAGCGGGGGTCAATGAGCAGTTCTTC
CDR3: CASSPALAGVNEQFF

D: -
J: TRBJ1-2
size: -
V: TRBV5-6
DNA: TGTGCCAGCAGCTTCAGCGAAGTTTTGATCTATGGCTACACCTTC
CDR3: CASSFSEVLIYGYTF

D: -
J: TRBJ1-5
size: -
V: TRBV6-5
DNA: TGTGCCAGCAGTTACCCACGGGGGCCCCATCAGCCCCAGCATTTT
CDR3: CASSYPRGPHQPQHF

D: TRBD1
J: TRBJ1-5
size: few
V: TRBV28
DNA: TGTGCCAGCAGTTTATGGATCGCATGGGACAGGGAAGGAGTTGGCAATCAGCCCCAGCATTTT
CDR3: CASSLWIAWDREGVGNQPQHF

D: TRBD1
J: TRBJ2-1
size: -
V: TRBV27
DNA: TGTGCCAGCAGTGCCCCCGGACAGGGCATCCATGAGCAGTTCTTC
CDR3: CASSAPGQGIHEQFF

D: -
J: TRBJ2-2
size: few
V: TRBV4-1
DNA: TGCGCCAGCAGCCAAGTTCGCGAGGCCGGGAACACCGGGGAGCTGTTTTTT
CDR3: CASSQVREAGNTGELFF

D: TRBD1
J: TRBJ1-1
size: -
V: TRBV2
DNA: TGTGCCAGCAGGTTCACAGGGGAGGTTGAAGCTTTCTTT
CDR3: CASRFTGEVEAFF

D: -
J: TRBJ1-4
size: -
V: TRBV3-1/TRBV3-2
DNA: TGTGCCAGCAGCCAAGATACGGACAGCTCAACTAATGAAAAACTGTTTTTT
CDR3: CASSQDTDSSTNEKLFF

D: TRBD1
J: TRBJ1-6
size: -
V: TRBV6-5
DNA: TGTGCCACCAAAACTGGGACAGTAAATTCACCCCTCCACTTT
CDR3: CATKTGTVNSPLHF

D: -
J: TRBJ1-2
size: -
V: TRBV28
DNA: -
CDR3: CASSSSDRVGGYTF

D: TRBD2
J: TRBJ2-3
size: -
V: TRBV10-2
DNA: TGCGCCAGCAGGTCCACTAGCGGGGGGCGTCTAGATACGCAGTATTTT
CDR3: CASRSTSGGRLDTQYF

D: -
J: TRBJ1-4
size: -
V: TRBV5-6
DNA: TGTGCCAGCAGCTCCCCCCGTAGCTCCAATGAAAAACTGTTTTTT
CDR3: CASSSPRSSNEKLFF

D: -
J: TRBJ2-1
size: -
V: TRBV5-1
DNA: TGCGCCAGCAGCTTTTCAGGGGTGGATGAGCAGTTCTTC
CDR3: CASSFSGVDEQFF

D: TRBD1
J: TRBJ1-2
size: -
V: TRBV7-9
DNA: TGTGCCAGCAGCTTGTTGGGACAGGCCTTCTATGGCTACACCTTC
CDR3: CASSLLGQAFYGYTF

D: -
J: TRBJ2-7
size: -
V: TRBV18
DNA: TGTGCCAGCTCACCACGCCCGAGACAGGTATACTACGAGCAGTACTTC
CDR3: CASSPRPRQVYYEQYF

D: -
J: TRBJ1-1
size: -
V: TRBV7-3
DNA: TGTGCCAGCAGCTTAGTGGAGAGCACTGAAGCTTTCTTT
CDR3: CASSLVESTEAFF

D: -
J: TRBJ1-2
size: -
V: TRBV6-5
DNA: TGTGCCAGCAGTCCCGACGGCGGCCGCTACACCTTC
CDR3: CASSPDGGRYTF

D: -
J: TRBJ2-6
size: -
V: TRBV29-1
DNA: TGCAGCGCTGTGGCTCCGACAGAAAACTCTGGGGCCAACGTCCTGACTTTC
CDR3: CSAVAPTENSGANVLTF

D: TRBD1
J: TRBJ2-1
size: few
V: TRBV28
DNA: TGTGCCAGCACCCTGGGCCAGGGGGCCACCTACAATGAGCAGTTCTTC
CDR3: CASTLGQGATYNEQFF

D: TRBD2
J: TRBJ2-3
size: -
V: TRBV5-4
DNA: TGTGCCAGCAGCTTATTGGTTGCTAGCGGGGGGAACACAGATACGCAGTATTTT
CDR3: CASSLLVASGGNTDTQYF

D: TRBD2
J: TRBJ2-7
size: -
V: TRBV4-1
DNA: TGCGCCAGCAGCAACGGAGCGGGAGGTTCCTACGAGCAGTACTTC
CDR3: CASSNGAGGSYEQYF

D: TRBD2
J: TRBJ2-1
size: once
V: TRBV9
DNA: TGTGCCAGCAGCGGACTAGCGGGAAATATCAATGAGCAGTTCTTC
CDR3: CASSGLAGNINEQFF